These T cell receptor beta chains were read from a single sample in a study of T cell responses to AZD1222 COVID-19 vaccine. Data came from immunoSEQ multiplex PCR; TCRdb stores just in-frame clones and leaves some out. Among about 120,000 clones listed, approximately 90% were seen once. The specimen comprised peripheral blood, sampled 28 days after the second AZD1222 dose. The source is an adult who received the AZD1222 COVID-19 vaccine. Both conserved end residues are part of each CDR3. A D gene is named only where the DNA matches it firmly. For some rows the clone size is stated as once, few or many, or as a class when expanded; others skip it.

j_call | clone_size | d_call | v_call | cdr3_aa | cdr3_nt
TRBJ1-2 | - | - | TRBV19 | CASRGLRGGYGYTF | TGTGCCAGTAGGGGGTTGAGGGGCGGCTATGGCTACACCTTC
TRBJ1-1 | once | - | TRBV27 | CASSFTVNTEAFF | TGTGCCAGCAGTTTCACGGTGAACACTGAAGCTTTCTTT
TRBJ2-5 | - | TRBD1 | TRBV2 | CASTGDSLRETQYF | TGTGCCAGCACAGGGGACAGCCTCAGGGAGACCCAGTACTTC
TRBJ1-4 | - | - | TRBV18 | CASSQNKGNEKLFF | TGTGCCAGCTCACAAAATAAGGGCAATGAAAAACTGTTTTTT
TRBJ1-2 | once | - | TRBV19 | CASSIGGHGYTF | TGTGCCAGTAGTATCGGGGGGCACGGCTACACCTTC
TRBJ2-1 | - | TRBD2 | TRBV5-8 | CASSTNGLAEYNEQFF | TGTGCCAGCAGCACCAACGGACTAGCGGAGTACAATGAGCAGTTCTTC
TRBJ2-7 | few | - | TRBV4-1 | CASSHRDGTYEQYF | TGCGCCAGCAGTCATCGGGACGGAACCTACGAGCAGTACTTC
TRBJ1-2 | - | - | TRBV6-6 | CASSYGASNYGYTF | TGTGCCAGCAGTTATGGGGCCTCTAACTATGGCTACACCTTC
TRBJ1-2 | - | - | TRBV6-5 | CASSYMTAPGGYTF | TGTGCCAGCAGTTACATGACAGCCCCTGGTGGCTACACCTTC
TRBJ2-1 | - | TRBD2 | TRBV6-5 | CASSYSLPGGADEQFF | TGTGCCAGCAGTTACTCCCTTCCCGGGGGGGCCGATGAGCAGTTCTTC
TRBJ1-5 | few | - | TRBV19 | CASSVQYSNQPQHF | TGTGCCAGTAGTGTTCAGTATAGCAATCAGCCCCAGCATTTT
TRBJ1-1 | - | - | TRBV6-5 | CASSRERLGAEAFF | TGTGCCAGCAGTCGCGAACGACTAGGCGCTGAAGCTTTCTTT
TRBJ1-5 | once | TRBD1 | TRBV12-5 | CASGLAGGGQPQHF | TGTGCTAGTGGTTTGGCAGGGGGCGGACAGCCCCAGCATTTT
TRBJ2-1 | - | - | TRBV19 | CASSIWLNPYNEQFF | TGTGCCAGTAGTATATGGTTAAACCCCTACAATGAGCAGTTCTTC
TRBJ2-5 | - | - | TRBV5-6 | CASTMVIDRIETQYF | TGTGCCAGCACCATGGTTATAGACAGGATCGAGACCCAGTACTTC
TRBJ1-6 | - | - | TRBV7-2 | CASSLVGYNSPLHF | TGTGCCAGCAGCTTAGTCGGCTATAATTCACCCCTCCACTTT
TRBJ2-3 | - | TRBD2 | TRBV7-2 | CASSEAGGTDTQYF | TGTGCCAGCAGCGAGGCGGGGGGCACAGATACGCAGTATTTT
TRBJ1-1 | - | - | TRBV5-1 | CASREGLNTEAFF | TGCGCCAGCAGGGAGGGTTTGAACACTGAAGCTTTCTTT
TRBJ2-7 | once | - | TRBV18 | CASSRGRDASYEQYF | TGTGCCAGCTCACGGGGCCGTGACGCCTCCTACGAGCAGTACTTC
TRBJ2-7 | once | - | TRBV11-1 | CASSNSGTHSYEQYF | TGTGCCAGCAGCAATTCGGGGACACATTCCTACGAGCAGTACTTC
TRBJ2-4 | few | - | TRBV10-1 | CASRVSIFKNIQYF | TGCGCCAGCAGAGTAAGTATATTCAAAAACATTCAGTACTTC
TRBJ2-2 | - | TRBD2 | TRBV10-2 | CAMSGLYNTGELFF | TGCGCCATGTCGGGACTATATAACACCGGGGAGCTGTTTTTT
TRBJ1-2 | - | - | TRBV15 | CATSRNRNGYTF | TGTGCCACCAGCAGGAACAGGAATGGCTACACCTTC
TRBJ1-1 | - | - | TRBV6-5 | CASGWGRGAFF | TGTGCCAGCGGGTGGGGTCGCGGGGCTTTCTTT
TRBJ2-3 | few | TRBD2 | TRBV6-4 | CASSLTSATTDTQYF | TGTGCCAGCAGCCTCACTAGCGCCACCACAGATACGCAGTATTTT
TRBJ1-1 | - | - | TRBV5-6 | CASSLWVNTEAFF | TGTGCCAGCAGCTTGTGGGTGAACACTGAAGCTTTCTTT
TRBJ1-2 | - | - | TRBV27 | CASSSNNYGYTF | TGTGCCAGCAGTTCAAATAACTATGGCTACACCTTC
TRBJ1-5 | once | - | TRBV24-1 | CATSAGVRQPQHF | TGTGCCACCAGTGCGGGCGTTCGTCAGCCCCAGCATTTT
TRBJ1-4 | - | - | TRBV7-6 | CASRPTGKEKLFF | TGTGCCAGCAGACCGACAGGCAAGGAAAAACTGTTTTTT
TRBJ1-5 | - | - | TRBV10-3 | CAISEWQNQPQHF | TGTGCCATCAGTGAGTGGCAGAATCAGCCCCAGCATTTT
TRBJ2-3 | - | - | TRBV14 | CASSQAMSTDTQYF | TGTGCCAGCAGCCAAGCAATGAGCACAGATACGCAGTATTTT
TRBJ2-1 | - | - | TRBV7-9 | CASSFMGANEQFF | TGTGCCAGCAGCTTTATGGGGGCTAATGAGCAGTTCTTC
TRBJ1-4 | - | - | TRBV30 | CAWSGDGRGANEKLFF | TGTGCCTGGAGTGGAGACGGTAGGGGAGCTAATGAAAAACTGTTTTTT
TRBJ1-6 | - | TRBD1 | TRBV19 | CASRRTGVGNSPLHF | TGTGCCAGTAGAAGGACAGGGGTCGGGAATTCACCCCTCCACTTT
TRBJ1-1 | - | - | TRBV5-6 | CASRSAVMNTEAFF | TGTGCCAGCAGGTCTGCAGTAATGAACACTGAAGCTTTCTTT
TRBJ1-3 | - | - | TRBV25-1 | CASSEWPGNTIYF | TGTGCCAGCAGTGAATGGCCCGGAAACACCATATATTTT
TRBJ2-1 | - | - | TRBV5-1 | CASSLAGYDGGEQFF | TGCGCCAGCAGCTTGGCGGGGTACGACGGTGGTGAGCAGTTCTTC
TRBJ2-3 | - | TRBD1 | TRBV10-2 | CASSVGTGGGADTQYF | TGCGCCAGCAGTGTGGGGACAGGGGGTGGTGCAGATACGCAGTATTTT
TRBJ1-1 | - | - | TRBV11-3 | CASSLVMTAEAFF | TGTGCCAGCAGCTTAGTCATGACAGCTGAAGCTTTCTTT
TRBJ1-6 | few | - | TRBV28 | CASSLPEDNSPLHF | TGTGCCAGCAGTTTGCCGGAAGATAATTCACCCCTCCACTTT
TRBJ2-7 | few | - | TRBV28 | CASSFGVEVSQYF | TGTGCCAGCAGTTTTGGAGTTGAGGTATCTCAGTACTTC
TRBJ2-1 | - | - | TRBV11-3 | CASSLGRGGLNEQFF | TGTGCCAGCAGCTTAGGGAGGGGGGGCCTAAATGAGCAGTTCTTC
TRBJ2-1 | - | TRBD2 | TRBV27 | CASSLPNGGGSEQFF | TGTGCCAGCAGTTTACCGAATGGCGGGGGTAGTGAGCAGTTCTTC
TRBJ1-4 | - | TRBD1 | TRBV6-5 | CAARDRLSVNEKLFF | TGTGCCGCCCGGGACAGGCTTTCTGTTAATGAAAAACTGTTTTTT
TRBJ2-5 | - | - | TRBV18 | CASSPSGAGIETQYF | TGTGCCAGCTCACCAAGTGGGGCGGGGATCGAGACCCAGTACTTC